Following are 14 T cell receptor beta chains from one sample sequenced in a study of blood T cell repertoires in COVID-19. Sequencing used immunoSEQ multiplex PCR; TCRdb keeps in-frame clones, though not all of them. The sample comprises approximately 200,000 clones, approximately 84% of which are singletons, and 4% to 4.5% rests with the top ten. Material for sequencing was peripheral blood. These receptors all stem from a man between 45 and 60 years old with acute or convalescent COVID-19.

The CDR3 protein is CSVCSPGVATEAFF. Here the CDR3 DNA reads TGCAGCGTCTGCAGCCCAGGGGTGGCGACTGAAGCTTTCTTT. The rearrangement links TRBV29-1 to TRBJ1-1, with a possible D match to TRBD1 (6 bases). V was shortened by 6 bases and J by 5 bases, with 19 bases between the two germline ends. Germline CDR1 and CDR2: SQVTM and ANQGSEA. CDR3 size: 14 residues.

This rearrangement joins TRBV7-8 to TRBJ1-5, with 8 bases fitting TRBD1. In germline, CDR1 is SGHVS, CDR2 FQNEAQ. The J segment lost 5 bases and the V segment lost 8 bases, leaving 14 bases of the junction unmatched. The CDR3 sequence is 16 residues long. CDR3 coding DNA: TGTGCCAGCGCGAACCGGACAGGGAGCTGGGATCAGCCCCAGCATTTT. Residues: CASANRTGSWDQPQHF.

A single count supports this clone. The chain has TRBV5-3 and TRBJ2-7, with TRBD1 matching over 9 bases. TRBV5-3 is treated as an ORF (open reading frame) with a function not yet certain. Unmatched junction bases numbered 16, after V lost 3 bases and J lost 0 bases. This CDR3 has 19 residues. The CDR3 loop reads CARSSPLGQGFKSSYEQYF. The CDR3 DNA is TGTGCCAGAAGCTCCCCCCTGGGACAGGGTTTCAAGAGCTCCTACGAGCAGTACTTC.

This chain's CDR3 is CASSLEGGGIMNTEAFF. CDR3 nucleotide sequence: TGTGCCAGCAGCTTGGAAGGAGGAGGCATTATGAACACTGAAGCTTTCTTT. The chain carries TRBV5-6 and TRBJ1-1; D gene uncertain. Trimming cost V 0 bases and J 0 bases, with 15 bases left between them. The CDR3 runs 17 residues. Per germline, CDR1 SGHDT and CDR2 YYEEEE.

The genes are TRBV7-3 and TRBJ2-3; D unclear. Trimming shortened V by 2 bases and J by 0 bases, and 9 bases separated the two germline ends. This CDR3 is built from 15 residues. Looked up from germline, CDR1 is SGHTA and CDR2 is FQGTGA. CDR3 in DNA: TGTGCCAGCAGCTTAGACAAGGTAAGCACAGATACGCAGTATTTT. Translated: CASSLDKVSTDTQYF.

This chain joins TRBV7-8 and TRBJ2-7; TRBD1 agrees at 9 bases. Per the germline V gene, CDR1 is SGHVS and CDR2 is FQNEAQ. This CDR3 has 18 amino acids. The J segment lost 7 bases and the V segment lost 5 bases, leaving 21 bases of the junction unmatched. CDR3 DNA: TGTGCCAGCAGCCCAAAGCTTAGAAGTGCGACAGGGGGTCATGAGCAGTACTTC. Its translation is CASSPKLRSATGGHEQYF.

The J gene is TRBJ1-1, the V gene TRBV7-9, with 7 nucleotides matching TRBD1. V lost 9 bases to trimming and J lost 6 bases; unmatched junction nucleotides: 7. The CDR3 is 12 amino acids. Germline CDR1 reads SEHNR; CDR2 reads FQNEAQ (reference sequence). The CDR3 DNA reads TGTGCCAGTGGACAGGCCCTTTCTGAAGCTTTCTTT. Residues: CASGQALSEAFF.

The chain links TRBV18 to TRBJ1-5, with 8 bases matching TRBD1. The length of the CDR3 is 15 residues. Trimming cost V 4 bases and J 2 bases; bases outside gene matches: 4. The germline gives CDR1 KGHSH, CDR2 LQKENI. CDR3 sequence (DNA): TGTGCCAGCTCACGGACAGGGAGGGGCAATCAGCCCCAGCATTTT. It codes for CASSRTGRGNQPQHF.

This clone was found once. The V and J genes are TRBV6-1 and TRBJ2-7, with D tentatively TRBD1 (5 bases). CDR1 and CDR2 from the germline V gene are MNHNS and SASEGT. This CDR3 has 18 residues. With 4 bases removed from V and 1 base from J, the gap between germline ends came to 23 bases. The chain's CDR3 is CASSGPQDTLLFSYEQYF. The CDR3 DNA sequence: TGTGCCAGCAGTGGACCCCAGGACACATTGCTCTTTTCCTACGAGCAGTACTTC.

The rearrangement links TRBV7-8 to TRBJ1-2; D might be TRBD1 (5 bases). With 3 bases removed from V and 4 bases from J, the gap between germline ends came to 12 bases. The CDR3 is 14 amino acids. CDR1 and CDR2 from the germline V gene are SGHVS and FQNEAQ. CDR3 in DNA: TGTGCCAGCAGCTTCCGGGGGGAACTCTATGGCTACACCTTC. It encodes CASSFRGELYGYTF.

The CDR3 region has the DNA TGTGCCAGCAGTTTATCCGTGAGCTCCTATAATTCACCCCTCCACTTT. As protein: CASSLSVSSYNSPLHF. The rearrangement links TRBV27 to TRBJ1-6; D uncertain. CDR1 is MNHEY, CDR2 SMNVEV, per germline (reference sequence). Trimming removed 0 bases at V and 0 bases at J, with 6 bases between. This CDR3 region has 16 residues.

V gene TRBV2 combines with J gene TRBJ2-1; TRBD2 matches 7 bases. Germline assignment: CDR1 SNHLY and CDR2 FYNNEI. The CDR3 loop spans 12 amino acids. V lost 10 bases to trimming and J lost 4 bases; unmatched junction nucleotides: 4. The DNA for the CDR3 is TGTGCCAACGGCGGGGGTTACAATGAGCAGTTCTTC. This encodes CANGGGYNEQFF.

There are a few counts of this clone. The chain uses TRBV29-1 and TRBJ2-2; tentative D call: TRBD1 (5 bases). The CDR3 consists of 15 residues. V lost 5 bases to trimming and J lost 4 bases, with 17 bases between them. Germline values: CDR1 SQVTM, CDR2 ANQGSEA. The CDR3 nucleotides are TGCAGCGTTCGCCCTCGAGACAGCCCCACCGGGGAGCTGTTTTTT. As protein: CSVRPRDSPTGELFF.

The V gene is TRBV19, the J gene TRBJ2-3; perhaps TRBD2 as D (6 bases). Germline CDR1 LNHDA, CDR2 SQIVND (reference sequence). The CDR3 has 15 residues. V was clipped by 6 bases and J by 0 bases, with 13 bases between them. Here the CDR3 DNA reads TGTGCCAGTAGATCGAGGGGAGGCAGCACAGATACGCAGTATTTT. Residues: CASRSRGGSTDTQYF.